These T cell receptor beta chains were read from a single sample in a study of control samples from healthy donors and cancer patients. Assay used: immunoSEQ multiplex PCR; TCRdb lists only in-frame clones, some missing. Seen here are approximately 54,000 clones, roughly 90% observed once, and the top ten hold 40%. The sample taken for sequencing was PBMCs. These receptors came from a man between 45 and 60 years old with head and neck cancer. Each CDR3 is given with its conserved first and last residue. A row's size may be missing; if present it is once, few, many or a size class.

j_call	clone_size	v_call	cdr3_aa
TRBJ1-5	-	TRBV19	CASSMQGARSNQPQHF
TRBJ1-6	-	TRBV28	CASRGQPAIILHF
TRBJ2-5	-	TRBV7-2	CASSEQGLGQETQYF
TRBJ1-5	-	TRBV7-9	CASSSDRGKHF
TRBJ2-2	-	TRBV10-3	CAISRDRNTGELFF
TRBJ1-5	-	TRBV7-5	CVRSLVWARGNQPQHF
TRBJ2-5	-	TRBV5-5	CASSFIRGPETQYF
TRBJ1-3	once	TRBV3-1/TRBV3-2	CASSPWGVRGNTIYF
TRBJ2-7	-	TRBV27	CASSSISQGTIYEQYF
TRBJ2-4	-	TRBV28	CASSAPGLVAKNIQYF
TRBJ2-2	-	TRBV28	CASSSQLAGGPRKGEDTGELFF
TRBJ1-5	once	TRBV4-1	CASSPLAGGRQPQHF
TRBJ2-4	-	TRBV11-3	CASSLDGTGAPKNIQYF
TRBJ1-5	-	TRBV4-1	CASSQGQVRNQPQHF
TRBJ2-1	-	TRBV14	CASSQELAGGDEQFF
TRBJ1-1	-	TRBV5-1	CASSSDVAVNTEAFF
TRBJ2-1	-	TRBV14	CASSQQISYNEQFF